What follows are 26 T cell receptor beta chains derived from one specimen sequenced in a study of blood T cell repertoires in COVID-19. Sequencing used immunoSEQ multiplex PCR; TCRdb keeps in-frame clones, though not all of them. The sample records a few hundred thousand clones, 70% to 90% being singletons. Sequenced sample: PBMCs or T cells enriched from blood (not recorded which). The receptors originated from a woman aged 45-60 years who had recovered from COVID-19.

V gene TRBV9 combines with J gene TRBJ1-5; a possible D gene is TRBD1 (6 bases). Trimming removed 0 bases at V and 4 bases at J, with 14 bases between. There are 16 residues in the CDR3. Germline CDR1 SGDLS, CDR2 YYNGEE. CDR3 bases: TGTGCCAGCAGCGTAGTTTGGGGACAAGAAAATCAGCCCCAGCATTTT. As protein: CASSVVWGQENQPQHF.

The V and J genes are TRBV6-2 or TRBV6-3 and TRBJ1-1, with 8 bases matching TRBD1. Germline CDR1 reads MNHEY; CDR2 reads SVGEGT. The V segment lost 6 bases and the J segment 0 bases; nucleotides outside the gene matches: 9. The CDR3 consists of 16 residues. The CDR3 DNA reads TGTGCCAGCAGCTCGAGACAGGGGCGCATGAACACTGAAGCTTTCTTT. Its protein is CASSSRQGRMNTEAFF.

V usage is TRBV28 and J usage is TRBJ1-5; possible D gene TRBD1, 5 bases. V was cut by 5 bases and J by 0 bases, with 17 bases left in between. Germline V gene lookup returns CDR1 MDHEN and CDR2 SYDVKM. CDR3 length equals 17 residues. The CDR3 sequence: CASSTPRQRYSNQPQHF. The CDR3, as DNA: TGTGCCAGCAGTACTCCGAGACAGAGATATAGCAATCAGCCCCAGCATTTT.

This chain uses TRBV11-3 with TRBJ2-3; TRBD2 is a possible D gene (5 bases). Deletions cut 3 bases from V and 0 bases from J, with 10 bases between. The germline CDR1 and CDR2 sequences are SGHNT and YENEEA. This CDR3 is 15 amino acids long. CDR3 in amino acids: CASSLGRSSTDTQYF. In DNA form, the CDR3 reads TGTGCCAGCAGCTTGGGGAGATCTAGCACAGATACGCAGTATTTT. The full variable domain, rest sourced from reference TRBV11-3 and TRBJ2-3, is EAGVVQSPRYKIIEKKQPVAFWCNPISGHNTLYWYLQNLGQGPELLIRYENEEAVDDSQLPKDRFSAERLKGVDSTLKIQPAELGDSAVYLCASSLGRSSTDTQYFGPGTRLTVL.

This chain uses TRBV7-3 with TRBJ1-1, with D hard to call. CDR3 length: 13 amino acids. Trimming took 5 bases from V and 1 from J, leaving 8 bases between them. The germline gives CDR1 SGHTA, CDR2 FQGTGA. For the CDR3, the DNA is TGTGCCAGCAGCGTTGTGGCGAACACTGAAGCTTTCTTT. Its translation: CASSVVANTEAFF.

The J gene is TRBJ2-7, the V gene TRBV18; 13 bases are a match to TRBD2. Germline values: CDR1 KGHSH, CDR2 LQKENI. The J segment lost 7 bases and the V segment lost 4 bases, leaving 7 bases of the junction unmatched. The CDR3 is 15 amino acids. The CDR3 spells CASSLGLAGDFEQYF. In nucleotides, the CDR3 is TGTGCCAGCTCACTCGGACTAGCGGGAGATTTTGAGCAGTACTTC. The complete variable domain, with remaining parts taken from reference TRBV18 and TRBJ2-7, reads NAGVMQNPRHLVRRRGQEARLRCSPMKGHSHVYWYRQLPEEGLKFMVYLQKENIIDESGMPKERFSAEFPKEGPSILRIQQVVRGDSAAYFCASSLGLAGDFEQYFGPGTRLTVT.

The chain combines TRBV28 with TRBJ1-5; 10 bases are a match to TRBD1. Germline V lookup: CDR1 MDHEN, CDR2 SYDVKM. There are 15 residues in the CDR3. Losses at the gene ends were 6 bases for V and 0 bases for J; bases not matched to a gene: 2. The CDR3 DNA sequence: TGTGCCAGCAGAAGACAGGGGGCTAGCAATCAGCCCCAGCATTTT. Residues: CASRRQGASNQPQHF.

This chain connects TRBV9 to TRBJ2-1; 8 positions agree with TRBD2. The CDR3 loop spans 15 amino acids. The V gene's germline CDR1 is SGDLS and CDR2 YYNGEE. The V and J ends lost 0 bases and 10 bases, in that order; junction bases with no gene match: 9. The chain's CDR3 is CASSVEQAGAREQFF. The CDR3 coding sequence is TGTGCCAGCAGCGTAGAACAAGCGGGGGCCCGGGAGCAGTTCTTC.

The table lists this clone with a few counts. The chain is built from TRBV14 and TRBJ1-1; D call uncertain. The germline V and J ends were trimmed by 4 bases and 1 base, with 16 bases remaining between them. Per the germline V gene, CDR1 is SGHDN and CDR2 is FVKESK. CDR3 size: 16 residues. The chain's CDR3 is CASSPVVGVRNTEAFF. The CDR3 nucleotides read TGTGCCAGCAGCCCAGTGGTCGGGGTGAGGAACACTGAAGCTTTCTTT.

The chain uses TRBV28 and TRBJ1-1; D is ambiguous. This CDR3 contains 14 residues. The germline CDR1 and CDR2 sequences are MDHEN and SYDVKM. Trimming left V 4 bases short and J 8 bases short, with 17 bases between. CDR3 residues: CASSSTKTEPEAFF. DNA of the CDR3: TGTGCCAGCAGTTCTACCAAAACAGAGCCCGAAGCTTTCTTT.

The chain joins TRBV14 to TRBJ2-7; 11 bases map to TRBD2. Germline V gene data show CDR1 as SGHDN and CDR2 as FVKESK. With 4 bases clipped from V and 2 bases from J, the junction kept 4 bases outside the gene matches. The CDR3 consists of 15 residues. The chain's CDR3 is CASSLISGRAYEQYF. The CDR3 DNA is TGTGCCAGCAGCCTGATTAGCGGGAGGGCCTACGAGCAGTACTTC.

The CDR3 loop reads CASSSRGGVDGYTF. As DNA, the CDR3 is TGTGCCAGCAGTTCCCGAGGGGGAGTGGATGGCTACACCTTC. The chain combines TRBV6-2 or TRBV6-3 with TRBJ1-2, with D perhaps matching TRBD1 (6 bases). The CDR3 covers 14 residues. Germline V gene data show CDR1 as MNHEY and CDR2 as SVGEGT. Trimming removed 4 bases at V and 6 bases at J, with 15 bases between.

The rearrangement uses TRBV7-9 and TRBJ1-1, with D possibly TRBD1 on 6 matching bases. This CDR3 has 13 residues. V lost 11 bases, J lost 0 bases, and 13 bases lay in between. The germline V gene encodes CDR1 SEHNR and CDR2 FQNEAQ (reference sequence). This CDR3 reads CAGNRDVNTEAFF. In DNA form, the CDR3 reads TGTGCCGGAAACAGGGATGTGAACACTGAAGCTTTCTTT. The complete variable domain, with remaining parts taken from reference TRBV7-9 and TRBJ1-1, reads DTGVSQNPRHKITKRGQNVTFRCDPISEHNRLYWYRQTLGQGPEFLTYFQNEAQLEKSRLLSDRFSAERPKGSFSTLEIQRTEQGDSAMYLCAGNRDVNTEAFFGQGTRLTVV.

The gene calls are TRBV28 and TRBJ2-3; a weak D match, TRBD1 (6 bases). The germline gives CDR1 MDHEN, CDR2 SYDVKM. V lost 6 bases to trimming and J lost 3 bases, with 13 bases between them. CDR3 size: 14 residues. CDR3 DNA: TGTGCCAGCAGGCCCCAGGGGTGGACAGATACGCAGTATTTT. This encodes CASRPQGWTDTQYF.

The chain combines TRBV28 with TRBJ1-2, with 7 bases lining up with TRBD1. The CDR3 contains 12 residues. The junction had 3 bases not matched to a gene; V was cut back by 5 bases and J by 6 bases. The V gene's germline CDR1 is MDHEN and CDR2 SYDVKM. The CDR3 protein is CASSHDRDGYTF. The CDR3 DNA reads TGTGCCAGCAGTCATGACAGGGATGGCTACACCTTC.

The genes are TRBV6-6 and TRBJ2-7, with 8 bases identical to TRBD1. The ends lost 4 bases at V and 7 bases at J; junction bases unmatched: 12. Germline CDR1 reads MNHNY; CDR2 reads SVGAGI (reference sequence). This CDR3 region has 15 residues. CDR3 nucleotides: TGTGCCAGCAGTTCCCTCAGGGGGCGGTCGGGGGAGCAGTACTTC. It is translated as CASSSLRGRSGEQYF.

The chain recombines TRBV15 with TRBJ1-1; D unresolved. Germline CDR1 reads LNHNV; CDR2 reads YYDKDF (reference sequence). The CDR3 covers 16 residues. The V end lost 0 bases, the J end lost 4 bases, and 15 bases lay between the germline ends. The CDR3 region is CATSRDLRKRATEAFF. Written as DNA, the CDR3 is TGTGCCACCAGCAGAGATCTCAGAAAGAGGGCCACTGAAGCTTTCTTT.

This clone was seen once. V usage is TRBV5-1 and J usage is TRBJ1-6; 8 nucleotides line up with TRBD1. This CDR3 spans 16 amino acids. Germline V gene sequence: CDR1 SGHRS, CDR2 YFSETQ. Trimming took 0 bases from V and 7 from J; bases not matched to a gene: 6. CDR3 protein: CASSLEQGGSNSPLHF. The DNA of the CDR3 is TGCGCCAGCAGCTTGGAACAGGGGGGGAGCAATTCACCCCTCCACTTT.

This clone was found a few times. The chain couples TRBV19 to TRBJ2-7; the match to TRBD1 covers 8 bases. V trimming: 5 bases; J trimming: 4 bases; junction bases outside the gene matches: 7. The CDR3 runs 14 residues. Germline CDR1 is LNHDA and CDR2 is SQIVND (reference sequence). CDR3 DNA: TGTGCCAGTAGTCTCCGACAGGGGCATTACGAGCAGTACTTC. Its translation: CASSLRQGHYEQYF.

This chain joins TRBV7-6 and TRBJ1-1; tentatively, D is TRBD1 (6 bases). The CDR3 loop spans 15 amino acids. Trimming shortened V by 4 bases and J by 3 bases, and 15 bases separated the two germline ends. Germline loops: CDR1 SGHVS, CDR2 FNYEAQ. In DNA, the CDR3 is TGTGCCAGCAGCTCCACAGGGCGAAGGGACACTGAAGCTTTCTTT. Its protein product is CASSSTGRRDTEAFF.

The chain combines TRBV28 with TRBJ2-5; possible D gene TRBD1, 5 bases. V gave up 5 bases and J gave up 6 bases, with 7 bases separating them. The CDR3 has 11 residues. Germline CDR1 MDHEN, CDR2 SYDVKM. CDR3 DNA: TGTGCCAGCAGTACAGGCCAGACCCAGTACTTC. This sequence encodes CASSTGQTQYF.

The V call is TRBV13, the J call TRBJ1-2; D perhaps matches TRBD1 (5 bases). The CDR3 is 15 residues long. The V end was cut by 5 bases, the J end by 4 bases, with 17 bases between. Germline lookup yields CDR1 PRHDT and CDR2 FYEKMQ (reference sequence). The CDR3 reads CASSPRDYLSYGYTF. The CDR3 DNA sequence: TGTGCCAGCAGCCCAAGGGACTATTTAAGCTATGGCTACACCTTC.

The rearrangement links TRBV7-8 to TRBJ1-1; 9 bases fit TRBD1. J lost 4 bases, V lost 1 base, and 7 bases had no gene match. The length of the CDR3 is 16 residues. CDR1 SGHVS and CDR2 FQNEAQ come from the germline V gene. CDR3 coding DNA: TGTGCCAGCAGCTTAGGGGTGACAGGGGGGGGCACTGAAGCTTTCTTT. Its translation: CASSLGVTGGGTEAFF.

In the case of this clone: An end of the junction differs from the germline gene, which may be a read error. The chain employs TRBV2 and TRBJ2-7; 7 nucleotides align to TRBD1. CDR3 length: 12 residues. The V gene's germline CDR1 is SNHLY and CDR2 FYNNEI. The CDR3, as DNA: TGTGCCAGCAGTGAAGCGCTTCGGGACAGCCACTTC. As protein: CASSEALRDSHF. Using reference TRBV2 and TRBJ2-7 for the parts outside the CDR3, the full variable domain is EPEVTQTPSHQVTQMGQEVILRCVPISNHLYFYWYRQILGQKVEFLVSFYNNEISEKSEIFDDQFSVERPDGSNFTLKIRSTKLEDSAMYFCASSEALRDSHFGPGTRLTVT.

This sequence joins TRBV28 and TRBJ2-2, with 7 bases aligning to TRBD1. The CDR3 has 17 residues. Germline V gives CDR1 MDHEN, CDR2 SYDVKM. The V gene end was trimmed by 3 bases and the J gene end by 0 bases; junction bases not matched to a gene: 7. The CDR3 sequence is CASSFLGQDANTGELFF. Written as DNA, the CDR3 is TGTGCCAGCAGTTTCCTCGGACAGGACGCGAACACCGGGGAGCTGTTTTTT. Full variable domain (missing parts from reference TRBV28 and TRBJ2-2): DVKVTQSSRYLVKRTGEKVFLECVQDMDHENMFWYRQDPGLGLRLIYFSYDVKMKEKGDIPEGYSVSREKKERFSLILESASTNQTSMYLCASSFLGQDANTGELFFGEGSRLTVL.

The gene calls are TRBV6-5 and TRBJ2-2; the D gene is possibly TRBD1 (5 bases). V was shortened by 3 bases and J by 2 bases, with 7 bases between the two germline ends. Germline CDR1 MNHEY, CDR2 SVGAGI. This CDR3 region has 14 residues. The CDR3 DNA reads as TGTGCCAGCAGTTATGGGGCCAACACCGGGGAGCTGTTTTTT. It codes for CASSYGANTGELFF.